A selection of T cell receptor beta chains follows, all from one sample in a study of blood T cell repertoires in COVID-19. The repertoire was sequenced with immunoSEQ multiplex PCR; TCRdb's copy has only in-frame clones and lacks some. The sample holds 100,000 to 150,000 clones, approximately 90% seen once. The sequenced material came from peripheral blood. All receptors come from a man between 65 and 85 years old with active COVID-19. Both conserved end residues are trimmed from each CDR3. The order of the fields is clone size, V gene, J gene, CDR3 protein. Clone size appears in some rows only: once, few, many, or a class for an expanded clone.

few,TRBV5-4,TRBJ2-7,ASSYGTGTYEQY
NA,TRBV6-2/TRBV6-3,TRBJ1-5,ASSYEVNQPQH
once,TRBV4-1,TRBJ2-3,ASSQVGTSGRGDTQY
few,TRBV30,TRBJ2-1,AWSLKLGGGTGHNEQF
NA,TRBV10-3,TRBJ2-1,AISEGLAGRSEQF
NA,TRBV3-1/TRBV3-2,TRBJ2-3,ASSRAGGRTDTQY
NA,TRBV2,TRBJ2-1,ASSRTSSYNEQF
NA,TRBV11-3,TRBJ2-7,ASSRGPAYEQY
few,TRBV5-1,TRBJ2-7,ASSFPEGYEQY
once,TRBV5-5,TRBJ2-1,ASSWGDTSGRAGEQF
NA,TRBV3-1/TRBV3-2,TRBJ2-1,ASSQVRSSFGEQF
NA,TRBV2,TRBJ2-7,ASSGEGGVYEQY
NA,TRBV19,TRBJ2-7,ASSIQGQGGYEQY
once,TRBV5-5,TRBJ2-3,ASSLEVASWTDTQY
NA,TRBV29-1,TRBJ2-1,SVQGTWNEQF
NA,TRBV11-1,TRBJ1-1,ASSGTGGTEAF
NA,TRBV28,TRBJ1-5,ASSPLQGAQPQH
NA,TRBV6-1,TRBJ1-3,ASSDGDSLRNTIY
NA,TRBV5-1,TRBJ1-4,ASRSERGNEKLF
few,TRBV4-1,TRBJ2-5,ASSRMELETQY
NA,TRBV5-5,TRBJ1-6,ASSTRTGTNSPLH
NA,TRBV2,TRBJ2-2,ASTPESATNTGELF
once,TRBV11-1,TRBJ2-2,ASSRDSYGGELF
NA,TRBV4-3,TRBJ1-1,ASSQELVKNTEAF
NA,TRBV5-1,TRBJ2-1,ASREGQNNEQF
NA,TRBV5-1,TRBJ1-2,ASSLSGLGYGYT
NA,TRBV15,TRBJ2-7,ATSRGDTDYEQY
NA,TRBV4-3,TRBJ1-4,ASSPTTGVEEKLF
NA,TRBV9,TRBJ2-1,ASSLRGGVVGLESGEQF
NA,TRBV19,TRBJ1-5,ASSMDSDQPQH
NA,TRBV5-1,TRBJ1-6,ASSQGQSNSPLH
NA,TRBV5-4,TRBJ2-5,ASSYQQGRQETQY
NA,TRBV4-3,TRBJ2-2,ASSQDQGLAGRDGELF
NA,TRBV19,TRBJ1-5,ASNGQGIRSNQPQH
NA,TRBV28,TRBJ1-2,ASSPGWGYT
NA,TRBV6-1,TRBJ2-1,ASSERTSGPYNEQF
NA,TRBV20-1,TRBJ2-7,SASISSEQY
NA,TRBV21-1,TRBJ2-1,ASSKGGHADNEQF
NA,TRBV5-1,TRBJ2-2,ASSLSGSNTGELF
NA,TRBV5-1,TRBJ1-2,ASSEQGVYYGYT
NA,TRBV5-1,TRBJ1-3,ASSLGQGNSGNTIY
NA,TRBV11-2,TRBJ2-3,ASSYRGPDTQY
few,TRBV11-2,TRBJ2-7,ASSPRDIAYEQY
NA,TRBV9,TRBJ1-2,ASSVDEFYGYT
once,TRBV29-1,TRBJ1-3,SVAGASGNTIY
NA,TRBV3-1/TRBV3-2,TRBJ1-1,ASSHSKGQGSVAF
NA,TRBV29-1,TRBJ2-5,SALDRAPETQY
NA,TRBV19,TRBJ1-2,ASSQGSNGYT
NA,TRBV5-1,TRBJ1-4,ASSRGQGAREKLF
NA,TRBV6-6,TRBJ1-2,ASSATGVNGYT
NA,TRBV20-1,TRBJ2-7,SASRSGSFYEQY
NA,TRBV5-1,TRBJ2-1,ASSLTSGYNEQF
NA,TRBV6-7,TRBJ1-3,ASGRSVRHSGNTIY
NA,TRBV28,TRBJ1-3,ASSTLGQRSGNTIY
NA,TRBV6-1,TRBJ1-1,ASSLTVNTEAF
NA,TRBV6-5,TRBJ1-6,ASSGQQNSPLH
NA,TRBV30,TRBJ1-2,AWSVRGTGKGYT
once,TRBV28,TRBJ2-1,ASSLRRDHNEQF
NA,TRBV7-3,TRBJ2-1,ASSPIRGSYNEQF